A selection of T cell receptor beta chains follows, all from one sample in a study of CD4+ T cells in melanoma. The repertoire was sequenced with immunoSEQ multiplex PCR; TCRdb's copy has only in-frame clones and lacks some. Of about 140,000 clones listed, around 90% are singletons. These receptors were obtained from a human donor with melanoma. Both conserved end residues are part of each CDR3. D genes are given only for firm matches. Size is omitted from some rows. Given values are once, few, many or a class for expanded clones.

>NA|NA|TRBJ1-1|TRBV6-5
TGTGCCAGCAGTTATCAAGGGAACACTGAAGCTTTCTTT
CASSYQGNTEAFF
>NA|TRBD2|TRBJ2-4|TRBV5-8
TGTGCCAGCGGCCTAGCGGGGGCTGAAAACATTCAGTACTTC
CASGLAGAENIQYF
>NA|TRBD1|TRBJ1-1|TRBV2
TGTGCCAGCGGCCGGACAGGGGCGGGCCTTGAAGCTTTCTTT
CASGRTGAGLEAFF
>NA|NA|TRBJ1-2|TRBV5-1
TGCGCCAGCAGCTTGGGGGAACAGGGTGTCTATGGCTACACCTTC
CASSLGEQGVYGYTF
>NA|NA|TRBJ1-6|TRBV6-5
TGTGCCATCTGGGACGGTGATTTTAATTCACCCCTCCACTTT
CAIWDGDFNSPLHF
>NA|TRBD2|TRBJ2-2|TRBV5-4
TGTGCCAGCAGCTCAGCTAGCGGGGCCGGGGAGCTGTTTTTT
CASSSASGAGELFF
>NA|TRBD2|TRBJ2-1|TRBV9
TGTGCCAGCAGCCTCTACGGGACTAGCGTCGATGAGCAGTTCTTC
CASSLYGTSVDEQFF
>NA|NA|TRBJ1-4|TRBV13
TGTGCCAGCAGCAAGACACAGGGACGAGCTGAAAAACTGTTTTTT
CASSKTQGRAEKLFF
>NA|NA|TRBJ1-1|TRBV5-1
TGCGCCAGCAGCCCTGGGGAAGGGGGTTGGAACACTGAAGCTTTCTTT
CASSPGEGGWNTEAFF
>NA|NA|TRBJ1-1|TRBV5-1
TGCGCCAGCAGCTTGGCCCAGCCCCCAGGGGATGAAGCTTTCTTT
CASSLAQPPGDEAFF
>NA|TRBD2|TRBJ2-7|TRBV29-1
TGCAGCGCAGGGACTAGCGGGGGGGCCTTATCCTACGAGCAGTACTTC
CSAGTSGGALSYEQYF
>few|TRBD2|TRBJ2-7|TRBV5-1
TGCGCCAGCGGTCCGGGACTAGCGGGAAATGACTACGAGCAGTACTTC
CASGPGLAGNDYEQYF
>NA|TRBD1|TRBJ1-5|TRBV6-1
TGTGCCAGCAGTAAGGACAGGGGTGGTCAGCCCCAGCATTTT
CASSKDRGGQPQHF
>NA|NA|TRBJ2-2|TRBV14
TGTGCCAGCAGCCGGAGTGGCGGGGAGCTGTTTTTT
CASSRSGGELFF
>few|NA|TRBJ1-2|TRBV5-1
TGCGCCAGCAGCTTGGGGAACAGATTGGACCTCTATGGCTACACCTTC
CASSLGNRLDLYGYTF